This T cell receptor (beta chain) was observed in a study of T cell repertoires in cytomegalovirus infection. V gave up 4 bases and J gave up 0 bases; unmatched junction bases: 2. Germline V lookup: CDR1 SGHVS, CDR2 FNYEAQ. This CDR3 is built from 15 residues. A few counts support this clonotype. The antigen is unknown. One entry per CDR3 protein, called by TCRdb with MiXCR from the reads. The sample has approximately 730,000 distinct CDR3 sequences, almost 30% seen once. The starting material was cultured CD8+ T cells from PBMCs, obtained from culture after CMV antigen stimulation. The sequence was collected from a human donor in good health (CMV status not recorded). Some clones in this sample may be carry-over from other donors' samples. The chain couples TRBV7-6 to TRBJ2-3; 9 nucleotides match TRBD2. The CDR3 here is CASSWGLASTDTQYF. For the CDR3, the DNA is TGTGCCAGCAGCTGGGGACTAGCCAGCACAGATACGCAGTATTTT.